This T cell receptor (beta chain) is drawn from a study of blood T cell repertoires in COVID-19. About the research overall: The United States, Italy and Spain provided the acute and convalescent COVID-19 samples.

Authors' data handling: Reference gene primer amplification in the assay estimated nucleated cell counts. Profiled with immunoSEQ multiplex PCR; TCRdb holds only in-frame clones, not every one. V and J calls and clone size are as listed in that table; D and trimming were resolved from the DNA. The data contain about 240,000 clones, around 89% of them singletons. This CDR3 spans 14 amino acids. Losses at the gene ends were 2 bases for V and 9 bases for J; bases not matched to a gene: 6. Looked up from germline, CDR1 is MNHEY and CDR2 is SMNVEV (reference sequence). Each participant's cohort was designated according to participant-reported clinical history. In Cohort 3, a recovered donor had either two negative PCRs, clearance, or symptom resolution.

The chain recombines TRBV27 with TRBJ2-1; TRBD2 matches at 8 bases. This TCR derives from a woman in her twenties or thirties who had recovered from COVID-19. Sequenced sample: PBMCs or T cells enriched from blood (not recorded which). The DNA for the CDR3 is TGTGCCAGCAGTTTAGGTGGGACTAGTAGTGAGCAGTTCTTC. Amino acid sequence: CASSLGGTSSEQFF.